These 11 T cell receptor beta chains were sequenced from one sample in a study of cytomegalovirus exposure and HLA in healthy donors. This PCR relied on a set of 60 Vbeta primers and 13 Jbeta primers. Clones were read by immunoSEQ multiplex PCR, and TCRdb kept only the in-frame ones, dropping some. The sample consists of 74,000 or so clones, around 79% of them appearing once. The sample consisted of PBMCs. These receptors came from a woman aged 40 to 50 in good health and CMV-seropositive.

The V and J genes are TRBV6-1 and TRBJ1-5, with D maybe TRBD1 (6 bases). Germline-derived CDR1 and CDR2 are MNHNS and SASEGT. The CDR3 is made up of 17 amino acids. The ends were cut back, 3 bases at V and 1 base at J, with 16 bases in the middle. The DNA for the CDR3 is TGTGCCAGCAGTGACCGACTTACTCAGGGGAGCAATCAGCCCCAGCATTTT. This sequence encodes CASSDRLTQGSNQPQHF.

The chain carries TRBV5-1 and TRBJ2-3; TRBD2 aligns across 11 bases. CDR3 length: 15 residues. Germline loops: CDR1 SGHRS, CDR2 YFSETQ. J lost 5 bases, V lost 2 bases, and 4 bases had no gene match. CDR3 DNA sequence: TGCGCCAGCAGCTTTAGCGGGGGGGCCCTAGATACGCAGTATTTT. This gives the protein CASSFSGGALDTQYF.

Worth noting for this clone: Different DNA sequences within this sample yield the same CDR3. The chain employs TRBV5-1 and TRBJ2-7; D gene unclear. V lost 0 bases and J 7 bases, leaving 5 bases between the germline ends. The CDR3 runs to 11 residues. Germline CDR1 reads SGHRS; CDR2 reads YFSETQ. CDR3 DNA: TGCGCCAGCAGCTTGGCCGGGGAGCAGTACTTC. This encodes CASSLAGEQYF.

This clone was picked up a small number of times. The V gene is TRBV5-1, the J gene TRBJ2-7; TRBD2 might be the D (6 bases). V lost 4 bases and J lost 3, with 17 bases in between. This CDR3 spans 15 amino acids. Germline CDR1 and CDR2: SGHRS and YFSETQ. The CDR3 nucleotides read TGCGCCAGCAGCCGAACAACCGGGAGCAACTACGAGCAGTACTTC. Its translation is CASSRTTGSNYEQYF.

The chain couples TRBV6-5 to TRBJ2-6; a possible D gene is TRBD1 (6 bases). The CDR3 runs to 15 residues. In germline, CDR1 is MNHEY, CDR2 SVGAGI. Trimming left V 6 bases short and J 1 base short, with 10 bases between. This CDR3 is CASSLQGSGANVLTF. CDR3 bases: TGTGCCAGCAGCCTCCAGGGGTCTGGGGCCAACGTCCTGACTTTC.

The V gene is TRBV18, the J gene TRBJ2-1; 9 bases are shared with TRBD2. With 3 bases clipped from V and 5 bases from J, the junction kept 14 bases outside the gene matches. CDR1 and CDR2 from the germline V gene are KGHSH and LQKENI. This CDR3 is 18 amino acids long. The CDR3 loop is CASSPLALTGTSHNEQFF. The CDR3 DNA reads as TGTGCCAGCTCACCCCTGGCCCTAACCGGGACTAGCCACAATGAGCAGTTCTTC.

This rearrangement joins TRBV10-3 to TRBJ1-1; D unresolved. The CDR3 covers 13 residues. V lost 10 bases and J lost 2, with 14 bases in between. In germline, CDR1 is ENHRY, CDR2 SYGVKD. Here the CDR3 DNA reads TGTGCCACCGACTCCGGATATAACACTGAAGCTTTCTTT. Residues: CATDSGYNTEAFF.

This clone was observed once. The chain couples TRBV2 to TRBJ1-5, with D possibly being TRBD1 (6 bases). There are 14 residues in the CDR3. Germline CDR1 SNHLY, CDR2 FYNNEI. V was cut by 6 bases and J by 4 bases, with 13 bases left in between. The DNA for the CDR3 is TGTGCCAGCAGCGCGGACAGAAGTAATCAGCCCCAGCATTTT. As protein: CASSADRSNQPQHF.

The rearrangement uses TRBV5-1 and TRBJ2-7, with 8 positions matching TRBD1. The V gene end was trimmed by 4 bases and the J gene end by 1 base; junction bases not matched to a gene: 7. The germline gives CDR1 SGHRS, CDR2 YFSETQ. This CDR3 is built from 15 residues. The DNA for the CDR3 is TGCGCCAGCAGCCCTCAGGGGGCGGGTTCCTACGAGCAGTACTTC. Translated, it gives CASSPQGAGSYEQYF.

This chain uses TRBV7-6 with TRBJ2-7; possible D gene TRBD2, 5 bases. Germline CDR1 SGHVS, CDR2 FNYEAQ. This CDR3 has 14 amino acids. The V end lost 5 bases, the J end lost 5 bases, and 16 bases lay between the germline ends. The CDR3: CASSRSQSGNEQYF. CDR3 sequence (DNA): TGTGCCAGCAGCCGCTCCCAATCGGGGAACGAGCAGTACTTC.

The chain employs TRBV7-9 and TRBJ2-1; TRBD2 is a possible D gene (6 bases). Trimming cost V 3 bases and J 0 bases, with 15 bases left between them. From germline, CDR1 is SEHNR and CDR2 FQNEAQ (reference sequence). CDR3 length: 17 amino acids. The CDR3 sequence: CASSFGSGGSSYNEQFF. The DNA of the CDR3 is TGTGCCAGCAGCTTCGGCTCCGGAGGGAGCTCCTACAATGAGCAGTTCTTC.